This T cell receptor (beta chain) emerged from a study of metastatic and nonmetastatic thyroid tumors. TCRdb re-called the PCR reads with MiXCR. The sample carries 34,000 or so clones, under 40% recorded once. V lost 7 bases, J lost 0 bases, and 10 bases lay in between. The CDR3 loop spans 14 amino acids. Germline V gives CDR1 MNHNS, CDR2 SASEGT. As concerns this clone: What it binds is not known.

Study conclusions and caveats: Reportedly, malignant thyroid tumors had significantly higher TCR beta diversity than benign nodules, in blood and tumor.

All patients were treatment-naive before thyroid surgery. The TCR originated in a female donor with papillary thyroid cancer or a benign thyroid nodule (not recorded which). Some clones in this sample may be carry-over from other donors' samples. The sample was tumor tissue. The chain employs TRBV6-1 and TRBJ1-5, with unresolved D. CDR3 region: CASNLQYSNQPQHF. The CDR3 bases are TGTGCCAGCAACCTACAGTATAGCAATCAGCCCCAGCATTTT.